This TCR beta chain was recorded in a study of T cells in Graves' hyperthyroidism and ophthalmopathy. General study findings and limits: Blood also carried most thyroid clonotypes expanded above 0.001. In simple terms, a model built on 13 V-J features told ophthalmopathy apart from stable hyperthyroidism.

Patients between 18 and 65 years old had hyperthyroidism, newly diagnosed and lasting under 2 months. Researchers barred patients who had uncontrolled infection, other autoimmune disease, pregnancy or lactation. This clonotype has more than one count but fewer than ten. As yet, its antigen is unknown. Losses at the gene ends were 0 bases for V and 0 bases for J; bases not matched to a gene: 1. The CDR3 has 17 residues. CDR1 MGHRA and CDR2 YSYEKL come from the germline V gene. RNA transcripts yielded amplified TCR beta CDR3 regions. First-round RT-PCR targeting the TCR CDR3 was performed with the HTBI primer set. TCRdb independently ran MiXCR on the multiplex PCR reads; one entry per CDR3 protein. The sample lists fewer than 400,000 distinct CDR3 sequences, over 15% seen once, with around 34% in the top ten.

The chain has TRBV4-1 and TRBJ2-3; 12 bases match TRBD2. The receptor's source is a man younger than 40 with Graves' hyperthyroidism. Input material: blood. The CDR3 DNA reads TGCGCCAGCAGCCAAGAGGGGACTAGCGGGAGCACAGATACGCAGTATTTT. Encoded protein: CASSQEGTSGSTDTQYF.